This is a list of T cell receptor beta chains from one sample in a study of CD8 T cells in ankylosing spondylitis. TCRdb re-analysed the 5' RACE reads in MiXCR, keeping a single row per CDR3 protein. The table shows 190,000 or so distinct CDR3 sequences, with around 13% occurring only once. The material sequenced was blood, either unsorted or a sorted T cell fraction (not recorded which). These receptors were taken from a male donor with ankylosing spondylitis or in good health (not recorded which). Each CDR3 is given with its conserved first and last residue. Fields, in order: J gene, D gene, V gene, clone size, CDR3 protein, CDR3 DNA. A D gene is named only where the DNA matches it firmly. Clone size appears in some rows only: once, few, many, or a class for an expanded clone.

TRBJ2-3	TRBD2	TRBV7-6	few	CASSPLSGRTDTQYF	TGTGCCAGCAGCCCCCTTAGCGGGAGAACAGATACGCAGTATTTT
TRBJ2-1	-	TRBV6-1	few	CASTVGRGPYNEQFF	TGTGCCAGCACTGTCGGTAGGGGCCCCTACAATGAGCAGTTCTTC
TRBJ2-7	-	TRBV11-2	-	CASSLGTGYSYEQYF	TGTGCCAGCAGCTTAGGCACAGGCTACTCCTACGAGCAGTACTTC
TRBJ2-2	-	TRBV11-2	many	CASSYSGAGELFF	TGTGCCAGCAGCTACTCCGGGGCCGGGGAGCTGTTTTTT
TRBJ1-3	-	TRBV27	few	CASTQGPPKANF	TGTGCCAGCACCCAAGGCCCTCCGAAAGCGAATTTT
TRBJ2-3	-	TRBV7-9	many	CASSLDTNTDTQYF	TGTGCCAGCAGCTTAGACACAAACACAGATACGCAGTATTTT
TRBJ2-7	-	TRBV19	-	CASITPGGSLVYEQYF	TGTGCCAGTATCACCCCCGGGGGATCCCTCGTTTACGAGCAGTACTTC
TRBJ2-1	-	TRBV4-1	many	CASSQESTITPYNEQFF	TGCGCCAGCAGCCAAGAGAGTACCATCACCCCCTACAATGAGCAGTTCTTC
TRBJ2-4	-	TRBV4-1	-	CASSQDQVLAKNIQYF	TGCGCCAGCAGCCAAGATCAGGTGCTAGCCAAAAACATTCAGTACTTC
TRBJ2-7	-	TRBV12-3/TRBV12-4	few	CASSFGTNSYEQYF	TGTGCCAGCAGCTTTGGGACAAACTCCTACGAGCAGTACTTC
TRBJ2-2	-	TRBV11-2	-	CASSPDRIGGELFF	TGTGCCAGCAGCCCAGACAGGATCGGCGGGGAGCTGTTTTTT
TRBJ2-7	TRBD2	TRBV5-5	few	CASSSYAGLARYEQYF	TGTGCCAGCAGCTCCTACGCTGGACTAGCACGTTACGAGCAGTACTTC
TRBJ2-3	-	TRBV13	many	CASSSPGADTQYF	TGTGCCAGCAGCTCGCCGGGGGCAGATACGCAGTATTTT
TRBJ2-1	-	TRBV5-1	many	CASSLERSYNEQFF	TGCGCCAGCAGCTTGGAGCGTAGTTACAATGAGCAGTTCTTC
TRBJ2-3	-	TRBV5-4	-	CASSSGPDAAGPSTDTQYF	TGTGCCAGCAGCTCTGGGCCCGACGCCGCCGGGCCCAGCACAGATACGCAGTATTTT
TRBJ2-7	-	TRBV4-1	once	CASSRTDRTYEQYF	TGCGCCAGCAGCCGCACGGACAGAACCTACGAGCAGTACTTC
TRBJ2-3	-	TRBV7-9	few	CASSKTLGLSTDTQYF	TGTGCCAGCAGCAAAACCCTGGGATTGAGCACAGATACGCAGTATTTT
TRBJ2-1	-	TRBV6-5	many	CASSYRGDEQFF	TGTGCCAGCAGTTATCGAGGGGATGAGCAGTTCTTC
TRBJ2-7	-	TRBV5-8	few	CASSFGTPTYEQYF	TGTGCCAGCAGCTTCGGGACTCCAACCTACGAGCAGTACTTC
TRBJ2-1	TRBD2	TRBV7-9	few	CASTLAVLVSYNEQFF	TGTGCCAGCACCCTAGCGGTTTTGGTATCCTACAATGAGCAGTTCTTC
TRBJ2-1	-	TRBV3-1	many	CASSLQRYNEQFF	TGTGCCAGCAGCCTCCAGCGGTACAATGAGCAGTTCTTC
TRBJ2-5	-	TRBV5-1	few	CASSWGLYEQETQYF	TGCGCCAGCAGCTGGGGGTTATACGAACAAGAGACCCAGTACTTC
TRBJ2-7	-	TRBV29-1	many	CSVEGGDSTYEQYF	TGCAGCGTTGAAGGAGGGGACTCGACCTACGAGCAGTACTTC
TRBJ2-5	TRBD2	TRBV27	-	CASSLSGGSGETQYF	TGTGCCAGCAGTTTATCCGGGGGGAGTGGAGAGACCCAGTACTTC
TRBJ2-7	-	TRBV13	few	CASSSTSLTGEYEQYF	TGTGCCAGCAGCTCAACCTCCCTCACCGGGGAATACGAGCAGTACTTC
TRBJ2-1	TRBD2	TRBV29-1	-	CSAGAGGPYNEQFF	TGCAGCGCGGGGGCGGGGGGGCCCTACAATGAGCAGTTCTTC
TRBJ1-1	-	TRBV7-9	few	CASSFAGLTNTEAFF	TGTGCCAGCAGCTTCGCGGGGCTGACGAACACTGAAGCTTTCTTT
TRBJ2-7	-	TRBV10-2	once	CASSGQGPYEQYF	TGCGCCAGCAGTGGGCAAGGGCCCTACGAGCAGTACTTC
TRBJ2-1	TRBD2	TRBV29-1	-	CSVKEASGVTSSYNEQFF	TGCAGCGTTAAAGAGGCTAGCGGGGTAACCAGCTCCTACAATGAGCAGTTCTTC
TRBJ1-6	-	TRBV3-1	few	CASSQVEPARAPLHF	TGTGCCAGCAGCCAAGTGGAACCGGCGAGGGCACCCCTCCACTTT
TRBJ2-5	-	TRBV7-6	-	CASWGPKQETQYF	TGTGCCAGCTGGGGGCCGAAACAAGAGACCCAGTACTTC
TRBJ2-3	-	TRBV14	few	CASSQEAGHNTQYF	TGTGCCAGCAGCCAAGAAGCCGGACACAATACGCAGTATTTT
TRBJ2-1	-	TRBV20-1	few	CSARVGASPPSNEQFF	TGCAGTGCTAGAGTAGGAGCTAGCCCCCCCAGCAATGAGCAGTTCTTC
TRBJ2-3	TRBD2	TRBV25-1	-	CAVAGGLARDTQYF	TGTGCCGTAGCGGGGGGCCTAGCCAGAGATACGCAGTATTTT
TRBJ2-3	TRBD2	TRBV20-1	-	CSACREEEDTQYF	TGCAGTGCTTGCCGGGAGGAGGAAGATACGCAGTATTTT
TRBJ2-5	TRBD2	TRBV15	-	CATSRGVTAGNILETQYF	TGTGCCACCAGCAGAGGCGTGACAGCGGGAAATATTTTAGAGACCCAGTACTTC
TRBJ2-2	-	TRBV7-9	-	CASSSGLNSNTGELFF	TGTGCCAGCAGCTCAGGACTGAACTCGAACACCGGGGAGCTGTTTTTT
TRBJ2-2	-	TRBV25-1	-	CASSPLKPGDTGELFF	TGTGCCAGCAGCCCTTTAAAGCCCGGGGACACCGGGGAGCTGTTTTTT
TRBJ2-5	-	TRBV12-3/TRBV12-4	-	CASSLGSPGETQYF	TGTGCCAGCAGTTTAGGGTCCCCAGGGGAGACCCAGTACTTC
TRBJ1-1	-	TRBV7-2	few	CASSLAVRGAAEAFF	TGTGCCAGCAGCTTAGCCGTCCGCGGGGCTGCGGAAGCTTTCTTT
TRBJ2-1	-	TRBV9	-	CASSPAGGGGNNEQFF	TGTGCCAGCAGCCCGGCTGGGGGGGGCGGGAACAATGAGCAGTTCTTC
TRBJ2-7	-	TRBV6-5	few	CASSWYGRSVYEQYF	TGTGCCAGCAGTTGGTACGGTCGGTCGGTCTACGAGCAGTACTTC
TRBJ2-7	-	TRBV12-3/TRBV12-4	-	CASSTGQDEQYF	TGTGCCAGCAGTACCGGACAAGACGAGCAGTACTTC
TRBJ2-1	-	TRBV27	-	CASSLRFPYNEQFF	TGTGCCAGCAGTCTGAGGTTTCCCTACAATGAGCAGTTCTTC
TRBJ1-2	TRBD1	TRBV12-3/TRBV12-4	many	CASSFSGGERYTF	TGTGCCAGCAGTTTCTCAGGGGGCGAACGCTACACCTTC
TRBJ1-2	-	TRBV4-1	-	CASSQPGGLYGYTF	TGCGCCAGCAGCCAGCCGGGGGGGCTCTATGGCTACACCTTC
TRBJ2-1	TRBD2	TRBV6-1	-	CASSASSGTSYNEQFF	TGTGCCAGCAGTGCCTCTAGCGGGACTTCCTACAATGAGCAGTTCTTC
TRBJ2-1	TRBD2	TRBV20-1	many	CSAIGLAFYNEQFF	TGCAGTGCTATAGGACTAGCGTTCTACAATGAGCAGTTCTTC
TRBJ1-5	TRBD1	TRBV12-3/TRBV12-4	-	CASSDSPTGGQHF	TGTGCCAGCAGTGACTCACCCACAGGGGGGCAGCATTTT
TRBJ2-3	-	TRBV29-1	few	CSVGRSLLTDTQYF	TGCAGCGTTGGTCGGTCCCTCCTCACAGATACGCAGTATTTT
TRBJ1-1	TRBD1	TRBV6-2/TRBV6-3	many	CASGTGTEAFF	TGTGCAAGTGGGACAGGCACTGAAGCTTTCTTT
TRBJ2-7	TRBD1	TRBV29-1	few	CSVEKQGATEQYF	TGCAGCGTTGAAAAACAGGGGGCAACCGAGCAGTACTTC
TRBJ2-7	-	TRBV2	-	CASRSEDLGGREQYF	TGTGCCAGCAGATCCGAAGATCTTGGGGGTAGAGAGCAGTACTTC
TRBJ2-1	-	TRBV20-1	-	CSATRVGGSSYNEQFF	TGCAGTGCTACCAGGGTTGGCGGAAGCTCCTACAATGAGCAGTTCTTC
TRBJ2-7	-	TRBV4-1	-	CASSQAAAGISYEQYF	TGCGCCAGCAGCCAAGCCGCGGCGGGGATCTCCTACGAGCAGTACTTC
TRBJ2-1	TRBD1	TRBV4-2	few	CASSAQQGPNNEQFF	TGTGCCAGCAGCGCCCAACAGGGGCCCAACAATGAGCAGTTCTTC
TRBJ2-7	TRBD2	TRBV4-1	-	CASSQGVAGGEQYF	TGCGCCAGCAGCCAAGGGGTAGCGGGAGGGGAGCAGTACTTC
TRBJ1-2	TRBD1	TRBV20-1	-	CRGQGVDNYGYTF	TGCAGGGGACAGGGGGTTGATAACTATGGCTACACCTTC
TRBJ2-6	TRBD1	TRBV5-1	few	CASSSPGQLAGANVLTF	TGCGCCAGCAGTTCTCCGGGACAGCTGGCTGGGGCCAACGTCCTGACTTTC
TRBJ2-5	TRBD1	TRBV5-6	-	CASSYRGRETQYF	TGTGCCAGCAGCTACAGGGGTCGAGAGACCCAGTACTTC